This T cell receptor (beta chain) was captured by sequencing in a study of Graves' ophthalmopathy and Graves' hyperthyroidism (dated by TCRdb to the late 2010s). At the level of the whole study: Peripheral blood was collected at initial diagnosis, before any treatment. Following sampling, methimazole starting at 30 mg daily was administered to hyperthyroidism patients, and high-dose intravenous methylprednisolone was administered to ophthalmopathy patients. In total, 135 blood samples were TCR-sequenced: some 43 ophthalmopathy, some 75 hyperthyroidism and approximately 17 hyperthyroidism-to-ophthalmopathy patients. In a handful of hyperthyroidism patients, the T-cell repertoires found in thyroid tissue were compared with those found in blood. For independent validation, a separate cohort was made up of about 18 hyperthyroidism patients plus 17 patients who later progressed from hyperthyroidism to ophthalmopathy. To explore V-J signatures distinguishing ophthalmopathy from hyperthyroidism, a discovery set of some 100 patients (fewer than 45 ophthalmopathy, 55 to 60 stable hyperthyroidism) was enrolled. To tell Graves' ophthalmopathy apart from Graves' hyperthyroidism, and to predict which patients would progress to ophthalmopathy, the study relied on TCR beta repertoire signatures. The research as a whole found: In validation, the model predicted ophthalmopathy progression with 70.59% sensitivity and 72.22% specificity; 12 predicted patients were CT-confirmed with GO in a median of approximately 6.5 months. In cross-validation, the 13-signature model distinguished ophthalmopathy from stable hyperthyroidism with nearly 90% sensitivity and over 81% specificity, while in the test set the corresponding values were approximately 80% and 75%. Most expanded thyroid clonotypes with frequency above 0.001 were also detected in blood, suggesting blood repertoires may reflect the thyroid immune response. No statistical method was used to predetermine the sample size, and group allocation was not hidden from the investigators.

V loses 7 bases, J loses 2 bases, and the germline ends lie 20 bases apart. The germline V gene encodes CDR1 KGHSH and CDR2 LQKENI. The CDR3 measures 16 amino acids from cysteine to phenylalanine. Only CDR3 DNA remains: 48 bases, in frame from the first base. TCR beta CDR3 regions were amplified from RNA transcripts for repertoire sequencing. The first round of RT-PCR was done with HTBI primers and the Qiagen OneStep RT-PCR kit, and was followed by a second round of multiplex PCR, then size selection and purification. Sequencing of the libraries was carried out on an Illumina HiSeq2000 in paired-end mode with 100 bp reads. As for the authors' bioinformatics: SOAPnuke was used to process the reads, throwing out any read that had adapters, had uncalled bases, had a mean Phred below 15, or lacked an exact constant-primer or identifier match. COPE v1.2.5 was used to merge the high-quality paired reads. Unique nucleotide sequences were defined as clonotypes and aligned to IMGT TRB V, D and J references using MiTCR v1.1. The analysis was limited to V-J combinations with a frequency above 0.0001, which together covered over 98% of repertoires. A TCR clonal expansion and chaos score per V-J combination was defined as the ratio of F50 clonal expansion to chaos observed in the TCRdist matrix. Welch's t-statistics and random forest were used to reduce features to 13 V-J combinations, which were fed into a naive Bayes classifier. The similarity between thyroid and blood repertoires was quantified using the Morisita-Horn index. TCRdb reworked the public reads: Q25 trimming with fastp, MiXCR clone assembly, productive beta chains retained. Each CDR3 protein gets just one entry, which takes the most common genes and DNA from the rows behind it. What appears here as the V and J calls and clone size reflects TCRdb's work, not the paper's. This sample lists hundreds of thousands of distinct CDR3 sequences; 45% to 55% were detected once. In total, the top ten clones hold less than 50% of the sample.

Ophthalmopathy patients had moderately to severely active disease, Clinical Activity Score of at least 3, NOSPECS grade of at least 4, and disease duration under 3 months. Anyone with other autoimmune diseases, uncontrolled infections, pregnancy or lactation was excluded from the study. Clinical symptoms, serum thyroxine, TRAb, thyroid ultrasound and orbital computed tomography were used for diagnosis. Using Ficoll-Paque density gradient centrifugation, PBMCs were isolated from 9.5 to 10 ml of fresh peripheral blood. Total RNA was extracted using Trizol reagent, and RNA quality was checked on an Agilent 2100 Bioanalyzer. On this clonotype itself: What antigen it recognizes has not been identified. Per-nucleotide qualities are absent, and no much larger clonotype sits a single base away.

The TCR was taken from an adult man with Graves' ophthalmopathy. This sequence uses TRBV18 and TRBJ1-2; matching of 5 bases hints at TRBD1 as the D gene. The sequencing input was peripheral blood. The CDR3: CASLHGGRQGNYGYTF. The nucleotides read TGTGCCAGCTTACACGGGGGTCGGCAGGGCAACTATGGCTACACCTTC.